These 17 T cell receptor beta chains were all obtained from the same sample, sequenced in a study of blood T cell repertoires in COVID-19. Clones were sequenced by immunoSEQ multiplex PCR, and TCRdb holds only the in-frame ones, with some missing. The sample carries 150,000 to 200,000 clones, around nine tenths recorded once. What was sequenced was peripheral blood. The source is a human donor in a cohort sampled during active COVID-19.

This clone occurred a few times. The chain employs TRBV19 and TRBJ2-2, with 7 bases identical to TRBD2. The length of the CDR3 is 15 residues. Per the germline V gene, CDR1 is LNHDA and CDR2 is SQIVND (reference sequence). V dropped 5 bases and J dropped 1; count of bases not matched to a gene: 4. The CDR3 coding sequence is TGTGCCAGTAGTGCGGGGGATTTGAACACCGGGGAGCTGTTTTTT. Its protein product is CASSAGDLNTGELFF.

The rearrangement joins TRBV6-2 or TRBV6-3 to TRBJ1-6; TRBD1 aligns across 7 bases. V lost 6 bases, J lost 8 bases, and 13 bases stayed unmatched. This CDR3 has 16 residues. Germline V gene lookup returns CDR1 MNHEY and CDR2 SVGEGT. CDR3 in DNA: TGTGCCAGCAGCTATTCATCCCGGGACAGCTATTCACCCCTCCACTTT. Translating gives CASSYSSRDSYSPLHF.

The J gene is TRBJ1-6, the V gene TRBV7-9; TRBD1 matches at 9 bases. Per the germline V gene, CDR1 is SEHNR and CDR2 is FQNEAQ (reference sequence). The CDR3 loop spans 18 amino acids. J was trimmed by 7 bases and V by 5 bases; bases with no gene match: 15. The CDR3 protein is CASSQPGQGSLENSPLHF. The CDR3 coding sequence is TGTGCCAGCAGCCAACCGGGACAGGGCTCCCTCGAAAATTCACCCCTCCACTTT.

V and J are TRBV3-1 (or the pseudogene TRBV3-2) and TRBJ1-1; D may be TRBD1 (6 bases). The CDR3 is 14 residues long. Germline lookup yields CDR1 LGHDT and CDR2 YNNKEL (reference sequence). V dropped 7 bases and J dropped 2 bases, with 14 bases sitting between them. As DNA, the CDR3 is TGTGCCAGCATTCAACAGGGCCAAAACACTGAAGCTTTCTTT. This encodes CASIQQGQNTEAFF.

As DNA, the CDR3 is TGCGCCAGCAGCTTCGGACTAGCGGCAGATACGCAGTATTTT. Translating gives CASSFGLAADTQYF. The J gene is TRBJ2-3, the V gene TRBV5-1; 10 nucleotides line up with TRBD2. Germline CDR1 is SGHRS and CDR2 is YFSETQ. V lost 2 bases and J lost 4; bases outside the gene matches: 1. The CDR3 is made up of 14 amino acids.

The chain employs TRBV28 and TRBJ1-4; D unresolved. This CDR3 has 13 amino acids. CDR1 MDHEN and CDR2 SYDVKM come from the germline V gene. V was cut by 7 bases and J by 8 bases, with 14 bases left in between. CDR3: CASTPGQSEKLFF. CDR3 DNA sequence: TGTGCCAGCACCCCTGGCCAGTCCGAAAAACTGTTTTTT.

CDR3 protein: CSVAPWSSYNEQFF. As DNA, the CDR3 is TGCAGCGTTGCCCCGTGGAGCTCCTACAATGAGCAGTTCTTC. The chain is built from TRBV29-1 and TRBJ2-1, with no clear D. The CDR3 covers 14 residues. CDR1 is SQVTM and CDR2 is ANQGSEA in the germline V gene. Trimming shortened V by 4 bases and J by 0 bases, and 10 bases separated the two germline ends.

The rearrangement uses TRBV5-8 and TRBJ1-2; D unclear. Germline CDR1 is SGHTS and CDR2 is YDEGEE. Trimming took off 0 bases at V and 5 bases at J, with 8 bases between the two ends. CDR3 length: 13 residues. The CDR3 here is CASSLEPGYGYTF. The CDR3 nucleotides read TGTGCCAGCAGCTTGGAACCAGGTTATGGCTACACCTTC.

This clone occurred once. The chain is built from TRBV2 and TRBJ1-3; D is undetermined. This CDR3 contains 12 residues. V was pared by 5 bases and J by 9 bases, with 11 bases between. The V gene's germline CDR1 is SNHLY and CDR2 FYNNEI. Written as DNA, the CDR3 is TGTGCCAGCAGTCCTGTAGTCGGCACCATATATTTT. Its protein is CASSPVVGTIYF. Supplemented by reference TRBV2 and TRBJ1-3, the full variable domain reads EPEVTQTPSHQVTQMGQEVILRCVPISNHLYFYWYRQILGQKVEFLVSFYNNEISEKSEIFDDQFSVERPDGSNFTLKIRSTKLEDSAMYFCASSPVVGTIYFGEGSWLTVV.

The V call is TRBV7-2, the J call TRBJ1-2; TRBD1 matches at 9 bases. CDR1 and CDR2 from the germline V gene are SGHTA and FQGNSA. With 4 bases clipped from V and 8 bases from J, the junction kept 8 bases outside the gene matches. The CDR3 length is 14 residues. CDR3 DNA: TGTGCCAGCAGCTCTTGGACAGGGGTTTACGGCTACACCTTC. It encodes CASSSWTGVYGYTF. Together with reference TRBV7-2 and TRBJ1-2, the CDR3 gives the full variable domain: GAGVSQSPSNKVTEKGKDVELRCDPISGHTALYWYRQSLGQGLEFLIYFQGNSAPDKSGLPSDRFSAERTGGSVSTLTIQRTQQEDSAVYLCASSSWTGVYGYTFGSGTRLTVV.

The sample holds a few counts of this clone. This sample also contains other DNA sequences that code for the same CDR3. The CDR3 DNA sequence: TGTGCCAGCAGTTTCGGGACAGGGGACTACGAGCAGTACTTC. Translating it yields CASSFGTGDYEQYF. The J gene is TRBJ2-7, the V gene TRBV28, with TRBD1 matching 10 bases. Germline CDR1 MDHEN, CDR2 SYDVKM. Trimming at V came to 3 bases and at J to 3 bases, leaving 2 bases not matched to a gene. The CDR3 is 14 amino acids.

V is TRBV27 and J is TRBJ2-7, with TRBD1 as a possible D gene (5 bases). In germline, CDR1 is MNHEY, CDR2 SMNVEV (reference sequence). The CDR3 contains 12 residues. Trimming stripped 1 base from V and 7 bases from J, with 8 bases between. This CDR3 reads CASSLLGREQYF. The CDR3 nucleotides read TGTGCCAGCAGTTTATTGGGGCGGGAGCAGTACTTC.

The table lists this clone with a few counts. The CDR3 here is CASNRQGMNTEAFF. CDR3 nucleotide sequence: TGTGCCAGTAACCGACAGGGGATGAACACTGAAGCTTTCTTT. This sequence joins TRBV19 and TRBJ1-1, with TRBD1 matching 8 bases. Per the germline V gene, CDR1 is LNHDA and CDR2 is SQIVND (reference sequence). J was trimmed by 0 bases and V by 7 bases; bases with no gene match: 4. The CDR3 has 14 amino acids.

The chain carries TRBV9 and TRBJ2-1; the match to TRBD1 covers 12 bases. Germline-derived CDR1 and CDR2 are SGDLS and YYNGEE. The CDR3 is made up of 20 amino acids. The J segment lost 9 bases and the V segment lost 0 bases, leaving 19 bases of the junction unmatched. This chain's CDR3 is CASSVGDRGLVREGSIEQFF. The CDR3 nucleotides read TGTGCCAGCAGCGTAGGGGACAGGGGGCTCGTGCGGGAGGGGTCGATTGAGCAGTTCTTC.

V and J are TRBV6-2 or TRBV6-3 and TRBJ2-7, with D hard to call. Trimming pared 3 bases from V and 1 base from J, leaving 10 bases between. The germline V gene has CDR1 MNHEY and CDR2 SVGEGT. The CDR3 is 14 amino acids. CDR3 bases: TGTGCCAGCAGTTATATTGGCCCATCCTACGAGCAGTACTTC. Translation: CASSYIGPSYEQYF.

CDR3 coding DNA: TGTGCCGGACAGGGCACAGATACGCAGTATTTT. It is translated as CAGQGTDTQYF. J is TRBJ2-3 and V is TRBV30; 7 bases agree with TRBD1. This CDR3 contains 11 residues. Germline assignment: CDR1 GTSNPN and CDR2 SVGIG (reference sequence). The V gene end was trimmed by 8 bases and the J gene end by 1 base; junction bases not matched to a gene: 0.

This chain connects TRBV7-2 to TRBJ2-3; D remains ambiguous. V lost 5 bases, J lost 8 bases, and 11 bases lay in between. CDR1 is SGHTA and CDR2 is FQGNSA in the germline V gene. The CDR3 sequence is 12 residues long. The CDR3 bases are TGTGCCAGCAGCCCTACTGGGCCTACGCAGTATTTT. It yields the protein CASSPTGPTQYF. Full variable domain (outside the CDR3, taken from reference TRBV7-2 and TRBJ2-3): GAGVSQSPSNKVTEKGKDVELRCDPISGHTALYWYRQSLGQGLEFLIYFQGNSAPDKSGLPSDRFSAERTGGSVSTLTIQRTQQEDSAVYLCASSPTGPTQYFGPGTRLTVL.